This record concerns one T cell receptor beta chain sequence. What it binds is unknown. The data are from a study of cytomegalovirus exposure and HLA in healthy donors. Whole-study results and caveats: In a later analysis, HLA-associated TCR beta chains were more clonally expanded than equally common others. Among immune exposure information, only CMV serostatus was available. Most CMV-associated TCR beta chains were later found to appear HLA-restricted. Researchers reportedly found TCR beta sequences accurately predicted most subjects' HLA-A and HLA-B alleles.

The CDR3 is 15 amino acids. The J segment lost 1 base and the V segment lost 4 bases, leaving 6 bases of the junction unmatched. The germline CDR1 and CDR2 sequences are LNHDA and SQIVND (reference sequence). PCR employed 60 Vbeta and 13 Jbeta primers. Using immunoSEQ multiplex PCR, the repertoire was profiled, and TCRdb retains in-frame clones only, with some absent. The data hold about 88,000 clones, with roughly 74% observed a single time. The clonotype was recovered from a woman younger than 30 in good health and CMV-seropositive. Material: PBMCs. The chain couples TRBV19 to TRBJ2-5, with 7 positions matching TRBD2. The CDR3 loop is CASSRQAGTQETQYF. DNA of the CDR3: TGTGCCAGTAGTAGACAAGCGGGGACCCAAGAGACCCAGTACTTC.